A single sample is the source of the 8 T cell receptor beta chains below, sequenced in a study of blood T cell repertoires in COVID-19. Sequenced by immunoSEQ multiplex PCR; TCRdb stores in-frame clones only, minus some. The sample holds over 120,000 clones, roughly 89% seen once. Sample: PBMCs or T cells enriched from blood (not recorded which). The receptors originated from a middle-aged man who had recovered from COVID-19.

This rearrangement joins TRBV7-3 to TRBJ2-2; D is perhaps TRBD2 (7 bases). This CDR3 is built from 15 residues. The germline V and J ends were trimmed by 5 bases and 3 bases, with 13 bases remaining between them. CDR1 SGHTA and CDR2 FQGTGA come from the germline V gene. CDR3 sequence reads: CASSPGGLDTGELFF. DNA of the CDR3: TGTGCCAGCAGCCCCGGGGGGCTCGACACCGGGGAGCTGTTTTTT.

The chain employs TRBV27 and TRBJ1-3; 7 bases match TRBD1. Germline loops: CDR1 MNHEY, CDR2 SMNVEV (reference sequence). The length of the CDR3 is 15 residues. After removal of 4 bases from V and 3 bases from J, the junction contained 6 bases not matched to a gene. The DNA for the CDR3 is TGTGCCAGCAGTTCTTCCCAGGGGGATGGAAACACCATATATTTT. Protein: CASSSSQGDGNTIYF.

The chain links TRBV5-6 to TRBJ1-2; TRBD1 might be the D (6 bases). The V end lost 3 bases, the J end lost 8 bases, and 11 bases lay between the germline ends. The CDR3 runs 12 residues. In germline, CDR1 is SGHDT, CDR2 YYEEEE. Here the CDR3 reads CASSWGHAGYTF. The CDR3 bases are TGTGCCAGCAGCTGGGGACACGCCGGCTACACCTTC.

CDR3 loop: CASSLGGGDSGNTIYF. The CDR3 coding sequence is TGCGCCAGCAGCTTAGGAGGGGGCGACTCTGGAAACACCATATATTTT. This chain joins TRBV5-1 and TRBJ1-3; 7 nucleotides agree with TRBD1. There are 16 residues in the CDR3. Germline V gives CDR1 SGHRS, CDR2 YFSETQ. V was clipped by 2 bases and J by 0 bases; unmatched bases: 5.

This clone was recorded only once. The V and J genes are TRBV7-9 and TRBJ1-3; D might be TRBD1 (5 bases). The CDR3 is 15 residues long. V was pared by 3 bases and J by 6 bases, with 15 bases between. Looked up from germline, CDR1 is SEHNR and CDR2 is FQNEAQ (reference sequence). CDR3: CASSFPRTSLNTIYF. CDR3 DNA: TGTGCCAGCAGCTTTCCCAGGACAAGCCTAAACACCATATATTTT.

The DNA of the CDR3 is TGTGCCAGCAGCCACCACGGTCCGGGAAGCTCCTACGAGCAGTACTTC. Translated: CASSHHGPGSSYEQYF. This chain links TRBV4-2 with TRBJ2-7; D might be TRBD2 (5 bases). The CDR3 has 16 amino acids. Trimming took off 3 bases at V and 0 bases at J, with 15 bases between the two ends. In germline, CDR1 is LGHNA, CDR2 YNFKEQ.

The chain joins TRBV30 to TRBJ2-7, with 7 bases lining up with TRBD1. The CDR3 extends over 13 amino acids. The ends lost 5 bases at V and 2 bases at J; junction bases unmatched: 6. The V gene's germline CDR1 is GTSNPN and CDR2 SVGIG (reference sequence). The CDR3 DNA reads as TGTGCCTGGGGACGGGGACAGCCCTACGAGCAGTACTTC. It specifies CAWGRGQPYEQYF.

The sample holds a few counts of this clone. The V and J genes are TRBV5-6 and TRBJ1-5; TRBD1 agrees at 9 bases. The V gene's germline CDR1 is SGHDT and CDR2 YYEEEE. The junction had 7 bases not matched to a gene; V was cut back by 6 bases and J by 6 bases. The CDR3 has 14 amino acids. CDR3 coding DNA: TGTGCCAGCACCGATGGGACAGGGTCTCAGCCCCAGCATTTT. This codes for CASTDGTGSQPQHF.